The 14 T cell receptor beta chains presented below share a single source sample, sequenced in a study of cytomegalovirus exposure and HLA in healthy donors. The PCR had 60 Vbeta and 13 Jbeta primers. The repertoire was sequenced with immunoSEQ multiplex PCR; TCRdb's copy has only in-frame clones and lacks some. Here the sample spans about 200,000 clones, approximately 79% being singletons. Specimen: PBMCs. Every receptor here comes from a man in his fifties or sixties in good health and CMV-seronegative.

This clone was recorded only once. The rearrangement links TRBV30 to TRBJ2-3; 7 positions match TRBD2. CDR1 is GTSNPN and CDR2 is SVGIG in the germline V gene (reference sequence). Trimming cost V 7 bases and J 4 bases; bases outside gene matches: 11. The CDR3 runs 14 residues. This CDR3 is CASRAAGEADTQYF. Here the CDR3 DNA reads TGTGCCTCGCGGGCGGCGGGAGAGGCAGATACGCAGTATTTT. The full variable domain, with the rest looked up from reference TRBV30 and TRBJ2-3, is SQTIHQWPATLVQPVGSPLSLECTVEGTSNPNLYWYRQAAGRGLQLLFYSVGIGQISSEVPQNLSASRPQDRQFILSSKKLLLSDSGFYLCASRAAGEADTQYFGPGTRLTVL.

The V gene is TRBV27, the J gene TRBJ1-2, with TRBD1 matching over 9 bases. The CDR3 sequence is 13 residues long. Germline V lookup: CDR1 MNHEY, CDR2 SMNVEV (reference sequence). V shed 4 bases, J shed 8 bases, and the junction held 5 bases outside the gene matches. CDR3 nucleotides: TGTGCCAGCAGTTGGGGGACAGGGTCGGGCTACACCTTC. This codes for CASSWGTGSGYTF.

CDR3 sequence reads: CAINPGQGSSGANVLTF. As DNA, the CDR3 is TGTGCCATCAACCCGGGACAGGGAAGCTCTGGGGCCAACGTCCTGACTTTC. This chain links TRBV10-3 with TRBJ2-6; 9 bases agree with TRBD1. The CDR3 is made up of 17 amino acids. Losses at the gene ends were 7 bases for V and 0 bases for J; bases not matched to a gene: 7. Germline CDR1 and CDR2: ENHRY and SYGVKD.

Only a few counts were recorded for this clone. The CDR3 coding sequence is TGTGCCAGCAGCTCCCCTGTCGTTCCTGGGGCCAACGTCCTGACTTTC. Amino acids: CASSSPVVPGANVLTF. This chain connects TRBV7-9 to TRBJ2-6; D is unclear. From germline, CDR1 is SEHNR and CDR2 FQNEAQ (reference sequence). This CDR3 has 16 amino acids. Trimming cost V 4 bases and J 2 bases, with 12 bases left between them. Complete variable domain (other parts from reference TRBV7-9 and TRBJ2-6): DTGVSQNPRHKITKRGQNVTFRCDPISEHNRLYWYRQTLGQGPEFLTYFQNEAQLEKSRLLSDRFSAERPKGSFSTLEIQRTEQGDSAMYLCASSSPVVPGANVLTFGAGSRLTVL.

The chain recombines TRBV2 with TRBJ2-1; 10 bases agree with TRBD1. Germline V gives CDR1 SNHLY, CDR2 FYNNEI. The CDR3 consists of 16 residues. After removal of 7 bases from V and 5 bases from J, the junction contained 11 bases not matched to a gene. The CDR3 reads CASNQPRDRGHNEQFF. DNA of the CDR3: TGTGCCAGCAACCAACCCCGGGACAGGGGCCACAATGAGCAGTTCTTC.

The count of this clone is one. The rearrangement joins TRBV6-5 to TRBJ2-1, with TRBD2 matching 8 bases. The V gene end was trimmed by 7 bases and the J gene end by 9 bases; junction bases not matched to a gene: 8. The germline CDR1 and CDR2 sequences are MNHEY and SVGAGI. The CDR3 loop spans 13 amino acids. The CDR3 sequence: CASTSAGVGEQFF. CDR3 in DNA: TGTGCCAGCACCTCAGCGGGAGTGGGTGAGCAGTTCTTC.

This clone was seen a handful of times. The chain uses TRBV5-4 and TRBJ2-7; D is unclear. V was clipped by 5 bases and J by 4 bases, with 16 bases between them. CDR1 SGHNT and CDR2 YYREEE come from the germline V gene (reference sequence). This CDR3 has 14 residues. The CDR3 here is CASSPAPAVYEQYF. The CDR3 region has the DNA TGTGCCAGCAGTCCCGCGCCCGCGGTGTACGAGCAGTACTTC.

The chain links TRBV28 to TRBJ2-5; D is perhaps TRBD1 (5 bases). Trimming left V 8 bases short and J 4 bases short, with 11 bases between. Germline V gene data show CDR1 as MDHEN and CDR2 as SYDVKM. The CDR3 has 12 residues. Written as DNA, the CDR3 is TGTGCCAGCTCAGGGAACGGAGAGACCCAGTACTTC. Encoded protein: CASSGNGETQYF.

This chain links TRBV7-3 with TRBJ2-3; D perhaps matches TRBD2 (5 bases). The CDR3 sequence is 15 residues long. CDR1 SGHTA and CDR2 FQGTGA come from the germline V gene. With 0 bases removed from V and 4 bases from J, the gap between germline ends came to 11 bases. Written as DNA, the CDR3 is TGTGCCAGCAGCTTAACCCCCGCCGGGGCAGATACGCAGTATTTT. Translated: CASSLTPAGADTQYF. Supplemented by reference TRBV7-3 and TRBJ2-3, the full variable domain reads GAGVSQTPSNKVTEKGKYVELRCDPISGHTALYWYRQSLGQGPEFLIYFQGTGAADDSGLPNDRFFAVRPEGSVSTLKIQRTERGDSAVYLCASSLTPAGADTQYFGPGTRLTVL.

This clone has just one count. The genes are TRBV14 and TRBJ2-7, with D possibly matching TRBD1 (5 bases). Germline V gene data show CDR1 as SGHDN and CDR2 as FVKESK. CDR3 length: 14 amino acids. Trimming removed 0 bases at V and 3 bases at J, with 9 bases between. DNA of the CDR3: TGTGCCAGCAGCCAAGACAGGGAAAGCTACGAGCAGTACTTC. It translates to CASSQDRESYEQYF.

V gene TRBV11-2 combines with J gene TRBJ2-5; D is unresolved. The end of the DNA fits TRBJ2-7 better, so the J call may be wrong. The germline V gene has CDR1 SGHAT and CDR2 FQNNGV. The CDR3 runs 12 residues. CDR3 in DNA: TGTGCCAGCAGCCGGAGTGTTTTCGAGCAGTACTTC. Protein sequence: CASSRSVFEQYF.

The J gene is TRBJ1-1, the V gene TRBV18; maybe TRBD1 (5 bases). V shed 3 bases and J shed 0 bases, with 8 bases lying between them. Germline V CDR1 and CDR2: KGHSH, LQKENI. This CDR3 region has 14 residues. The CDR3 bases are TGTGCCAGCTCACCGACAGCAATGAACACTGAAGCTTTCTTT. Protein: CASSPTAMNTEAFF.

As for this clone: At one end the junction does not follow the germline gene, possibly because of a read error. Distinct nucleotide sequences in the sample also encode this CDR3. This chain links TRBV7-9 with TRBJ2-7, with a tentative D call TRBD1 (5 bases). CDR3 length: 14 residues. Per the germline V gene, CDR1 is SEHNR and CDR2 is FQNEAQ (reference sequence). As DNA, the CDR3 is TGCGCCAGCAGCTTAAGGGGTGGGCCTGGCGAGCAGTACTTC. Translation: CASSLRGGPGEQYF. Filled out from reference TRBV7-9 and TRBJ2-7, the complete variable domain reads DTGVSQNPRHKITKRGQNVTFRCDPISEHNRLYWYRQTLGQGPEFLTYFQNEAQLEKSRLLSDRFSAERPKGSFSTLEIQRTEQGDSAMYLCASSLRGGPGEQYFGPGTRLTVT.

The chain has TRBV21-1 and TRBJ1-4. TRBV21-1 is a listed pseudogene. The CDR3 contains 20 residues. CDR3 nucleotide sequence: TGTGCCAGCAGCAAAGATGGATTTACAACCTCTAGCCCAACTAATGAAAAACTGTTTTTT. Amino acids: CASSKDGFTTSSPTNEKLFF.